This T cell receptor beta chain emerged from a study of blood T cells in healthy people across ages. Then a second PCR, running about 6 to 12 cycles, was carried out with a sample-barcoded 5' primer and a J-beta primer mix. TCRdb recomputed calls from the 5' RACE reads with MiXCR, one row per CDR3 protein. The data contain more than 800,000 distinct CDR3 sequences, roughly 45% of them singletons. V shed 6 bases, J shed 5 bases, and the junction held 3 bases outside the gene matches. The CDR3 length is 12 residues. Germline CDR1 SQVTM, CDR2 ANQGSEA. The sequence was collected from a woman aged 55 to 70 in good health. The chain uses TRBV29-1 and TRBJ1-1, with 10 bases identical to TRBD1. Sequencing used blood. The CDR3 reads CSVPDRGTEAFF. The CDR3 DNA reads as TGCAGCGTCCCGGACAGGGGGACTGAAGCTTTCTTT. The variable domain in full, with the rest retrieved from reference TRBV29-1 and TRBJ1-1, is SAVISQKPSRDICQRGTSLTIQCQVDSQVTMMFWYRQQPGQSLTLIATANQGSEATYESGFVIDKFPISRPNLTFSTLTVSNMSPEDSSIYLCSVPDRGTEAFFGQGTRLTVV.